The 5 T cell receptor beta chains given below trace back to one sample, sequenced in a study of T cells in Graves' hyperthyroidism and ophthalmopathy. The investigators amplified TCR beta CDR3 regions from RNA transcripts. HTBI primers were the set used in a first-round RT-PCR of the TCR CDR3. TCRdb recomputed calls from the multiplex PCR reads with MiXCR, one row per CDR3 protein. In the table there are under 350,000 distinct CDR3 sequences, 18% of which are singletons. The sample taken for sequencing was blood. These receptors came from a woman aged 50 to 65 with Graves' hyperthyroidism.

V is TRBV19 and J is TRBJ2-7; D is perhaps TRBD1 (5 bases). Deletions cut 3 bases from V and 3 bases from J, with 18 bases between. Germline-derived CDR1 and CDR2 are LNHDA and SQIVND (reference sequence). CDR3 size: 16 residues. The CDR3 DNA reads as TGTGCCAGTAGTATTCTCGGTGGGGCAAGTATCTACGAGCAGTACTTC. Residues: CASSILGGASIYEQYF. Looking up the rest from reference TRBV19 and TRBJ2-7 gives the full variable domain: DGGITQSPKYLFRKEGQNVTLSCEQNLNHDAMYWYRQDPGQGLRLIYYSQIVNDFQKGDIAEGYSVSREKKESFPLTVTSAQKNPTAFYLCASSILGGASIYEQYFGPGTRLTVT.

Many counts were recorded for this clonotype. This chain links TRBV7-9 with TRBJ2-1, with 7 bases matching TRBD2. Trimming removed 2 bases from V and 0 bases from J; junction bases left unmatched: 1. Germline loops: CDR1 SEHNR, CDR2 FQNEAQ (reference sequence). The CDR3 has 15 amino acids. In nucleotides, the CDR3 is TGTGCCAGCAGCTTAACTAGCGCCTCCTACAATGAGCAGTTCTTC. It is translated as CASSLTSASYNEQFF. The whole variable domain, remainder taken from reference TRBV7-9 and TRBJ2-1, is DTGVSQNPRHKITKRGQNVTFRCDPISEHNRLYWYRQTLGQGPEFLTYFQNEAQLEKSRLLSDRFSAERPKGSFSTLEIQRTEQGDSAMYLCASSLTSASYNEQFFGPGTRLTVL.

The V call is TRBV19, the J call TRBJ2-1; 11 bases map to TRBD2. The CDR3 runs 15 residues. V was pared by 8 bases and J by 9 bases, with 12 bases of the junction left unmatched. Germline assignment: CDR1 LNHDA and CDR2 SQIVND (reference sequence). This CDR3 reads CASFQPTSGIGEQFF. The CDR3 DNA sequence: TGTGCCAGTTTTCAACCGACTAGCGGGATTGGTGAGCAGTTCTTC. The full variable domain, with the rest looked up from reference TRBV19 and TRBJ2-1, is DGGITQSPKYLFRKEGQNVTLSCEQNLNHDAMYWYRQDPGQGLRLIYYSQIVNDFQKGDIAEGYSVSREKKESFPLTVTSAQKNPTAFYLCASFQPTSGIGEQFFGPGTRLTVL.

Comments on this clonotype: This clone may be a read error of a much larger clone one base away. The chain couples TRBV4-1 to TRBJ2-5, with D possibly matching TRBD2 (6 bases). Germline-derived CDR1 and CDR2 are MGHRA and YSYEKL. The CDR3 length is 17 residues. The V end was cut by 0 bases, the J end by 9 bases, with 23 bases between. CDR3 nucleotide sequence: TGCGCCAGCAGCCAAGATTTCAACTCAGGGATGAGGGAGGCCCAGTACTTC. The encoded protein is CASSQDFNSGMREAQYF.

The chain has TRBV7-9 and TRBJ1-1; weak D call: TRBD1 (6 bases). With 4 bases removed from V and 11 bases from J, the gap between germline ends came to 17 bases. Germline V gene data show CDR1 as SEHNR and CDR2 as FQNEAQ (reference sequence). The CDR3 has 13 residues. CDR3 loop: CASSSETGWRAFF. CDR3 bases: TGTGCCAGCAGCTCCGAGACAGGATGGCGGGCTTTCTTT.